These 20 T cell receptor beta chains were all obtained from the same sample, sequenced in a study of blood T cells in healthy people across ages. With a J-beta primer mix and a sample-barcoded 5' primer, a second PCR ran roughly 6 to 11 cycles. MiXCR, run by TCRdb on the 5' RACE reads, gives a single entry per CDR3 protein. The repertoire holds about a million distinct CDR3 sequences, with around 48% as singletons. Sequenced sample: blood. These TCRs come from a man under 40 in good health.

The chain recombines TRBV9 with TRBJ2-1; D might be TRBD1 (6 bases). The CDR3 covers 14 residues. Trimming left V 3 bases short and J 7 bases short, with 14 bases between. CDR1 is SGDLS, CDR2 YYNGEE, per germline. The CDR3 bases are TGTGCCAGCAGCGCGGCGGACAGCCCGAATGAGCAGTTCTTC. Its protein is CASSAADSPNEQFF.

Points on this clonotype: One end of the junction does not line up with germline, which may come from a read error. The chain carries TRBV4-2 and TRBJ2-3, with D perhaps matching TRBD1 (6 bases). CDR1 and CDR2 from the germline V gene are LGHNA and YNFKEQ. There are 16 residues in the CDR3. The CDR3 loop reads CAGSQDRSGVTDTQYF. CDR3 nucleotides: TGTGCCGGCAGCCAAGATCGATCAGGGGTCACAGATACGCAGTATTTT.

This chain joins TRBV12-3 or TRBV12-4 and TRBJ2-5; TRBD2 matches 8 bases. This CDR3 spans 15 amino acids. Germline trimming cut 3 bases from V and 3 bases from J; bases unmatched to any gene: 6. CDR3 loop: CASSLRAGEKETQYF. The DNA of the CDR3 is TGTGCCAGCAGTTTGCGAGCGGGGGAGAAAGAGACCCAGTACTTC.

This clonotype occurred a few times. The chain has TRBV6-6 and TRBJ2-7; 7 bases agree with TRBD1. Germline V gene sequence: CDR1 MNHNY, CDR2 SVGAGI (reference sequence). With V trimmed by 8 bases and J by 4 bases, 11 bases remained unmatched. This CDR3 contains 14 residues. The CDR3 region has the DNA TGTGCCAGCCAATATTCGGACAGGTGGTACGAGCAGTACTTC. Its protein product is CASQYSDRWYEQYF.

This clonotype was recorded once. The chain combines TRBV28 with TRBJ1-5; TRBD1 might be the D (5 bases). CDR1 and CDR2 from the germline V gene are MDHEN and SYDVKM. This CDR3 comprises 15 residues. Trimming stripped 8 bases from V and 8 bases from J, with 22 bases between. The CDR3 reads CASQKTGPLTKPQHF. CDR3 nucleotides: TGTGCCAGCCAAAAAACAGGTCCCTTGACAAAGCCCCAGCATTTT.

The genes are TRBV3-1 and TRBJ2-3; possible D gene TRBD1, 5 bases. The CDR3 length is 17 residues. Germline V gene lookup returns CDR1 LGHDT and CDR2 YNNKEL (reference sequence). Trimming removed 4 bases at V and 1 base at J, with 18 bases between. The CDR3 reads CASSPERGRAGTDTQYF. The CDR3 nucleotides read TGTGCCAGCAGCCCGGAGCGAGGCAGGGCAGGCACAGATACGCAGTATTTT.

The CDR3 DNA follows: TGTGCCAGCAGCCAAGGGGTTTCACAGTCAAATCAGCCCCAGCATTTT. As protein: CASSQGVSQSNQPQHF. The chain recombines TRBV3-1 with TRBJ1-5; D is unresolved. This CDR3 comprises 16 residues. Between the trimmed V and J ends, which lost 1 base and 4 bases, there was a span of 14 bases. Per the germline V gene, CDR1 is LGHDT and CDR2 is YNNKEL (reference sequence).

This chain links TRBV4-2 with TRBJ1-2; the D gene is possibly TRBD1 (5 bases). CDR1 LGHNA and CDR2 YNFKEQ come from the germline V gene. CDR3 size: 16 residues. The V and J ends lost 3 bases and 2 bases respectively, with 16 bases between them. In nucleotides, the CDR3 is TGTGCCAGCAGCCACACAAAGGGGTACAGAAACTATGGCTACACCTTC. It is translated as CASSHTKGYRNYGYTF.

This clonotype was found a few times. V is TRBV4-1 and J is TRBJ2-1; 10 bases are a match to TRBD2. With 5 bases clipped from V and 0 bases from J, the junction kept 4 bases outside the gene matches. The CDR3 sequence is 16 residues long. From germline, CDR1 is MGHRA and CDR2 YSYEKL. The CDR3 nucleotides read TGCGCCAGCAGCACCCTAGCGGGGGACTCCTACAATGAGCAGTTCTTC. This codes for CASSTLAGDSYNEQFF.

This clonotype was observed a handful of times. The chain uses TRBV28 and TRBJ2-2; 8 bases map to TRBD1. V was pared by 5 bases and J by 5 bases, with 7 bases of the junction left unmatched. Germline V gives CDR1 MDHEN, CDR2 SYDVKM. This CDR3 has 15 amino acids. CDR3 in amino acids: CASSLSGGRTGELFF. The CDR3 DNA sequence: TGTGCCAGCAGTCTATCAGGGGGCAGGACCGGGGAGCTGTTTTTT.

The CDR3 region has the DNA TGTGCCAGCAGCTTCATGACCCGCACAGATACGCAGTATTTT. This encodes CASSFMTRTDTQYF. This chain links TRBV7-2 with TRBJ2-3, with D uncertain. V was cut by 3 bases and J by 1 base, with 8 bases left in between. The germline CDR1 and CDR2 sequences are SGHTA and FQGNSA. The CDR3 runs to 14 residues.

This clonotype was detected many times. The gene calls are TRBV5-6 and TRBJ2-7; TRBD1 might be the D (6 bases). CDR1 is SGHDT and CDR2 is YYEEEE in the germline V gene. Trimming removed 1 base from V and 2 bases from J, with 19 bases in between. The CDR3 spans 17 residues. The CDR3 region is CASSLFVGGGQTYEQYF. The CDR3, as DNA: TGTGCCAGCAGCTTGTTCGTTGGGGGCGGTCAAACCTACGAGCAGTACTTC.

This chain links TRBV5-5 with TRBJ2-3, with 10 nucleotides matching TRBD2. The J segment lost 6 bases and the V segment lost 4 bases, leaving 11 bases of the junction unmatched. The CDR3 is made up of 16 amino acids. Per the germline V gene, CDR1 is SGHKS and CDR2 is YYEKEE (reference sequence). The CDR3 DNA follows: TGTGCCAGCAGCGGGGTTGAGCGGGGGGGAACTGATACGCAGTATTTT. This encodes CASSGVERGGTDTQYF.

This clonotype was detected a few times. The CDR3 region is CASSFSGATYEQYF. In DNA form, the CDR3 reads TGTGCCAGCAGTTTTAGCGGGGCCACCTACGAGCAGTACTTC. The rearrangement links TRBV12-3 or TRBV12-4 to TRBJ2-7; TRBD2 matches at 8 bases. Germline trimming cut 3 bases from V and 2 bases from J; bases unmatched to any gene: 3. The CDR3 length is 14 residues.

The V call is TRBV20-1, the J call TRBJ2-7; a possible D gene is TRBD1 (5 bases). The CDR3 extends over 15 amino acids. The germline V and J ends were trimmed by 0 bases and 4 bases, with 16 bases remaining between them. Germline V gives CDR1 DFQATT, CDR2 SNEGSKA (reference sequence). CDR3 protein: CSARDQGAIHYEQYF. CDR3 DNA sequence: TGCAGTGCTAGAGATCAAGGGGCCATTCATTACGAGCAGTACTTC.

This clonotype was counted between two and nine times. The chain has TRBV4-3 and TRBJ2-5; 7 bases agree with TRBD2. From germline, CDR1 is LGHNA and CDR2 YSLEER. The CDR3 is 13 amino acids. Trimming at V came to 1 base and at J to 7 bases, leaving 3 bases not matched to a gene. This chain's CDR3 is CASSQAGEGTQYF. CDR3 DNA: TGCGCCAGCAGCCAAGCTGGGGAGGGGACCCAGTACTTC.

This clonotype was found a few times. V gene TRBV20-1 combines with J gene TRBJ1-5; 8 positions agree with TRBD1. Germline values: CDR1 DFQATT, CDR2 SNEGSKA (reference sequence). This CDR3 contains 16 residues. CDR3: CSAKDRGSYSNQPQHF. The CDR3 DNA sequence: TGCAGCGCGAAAGACAGGGGAAGTTATAGCAATCAGCCCCAGCATTTT.

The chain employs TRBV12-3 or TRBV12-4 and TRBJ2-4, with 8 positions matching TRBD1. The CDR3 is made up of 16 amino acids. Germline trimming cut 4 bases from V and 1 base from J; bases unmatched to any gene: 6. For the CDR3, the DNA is TGTGCCAGCAGTTCGGACAGGGCGATCGCCAAAAACATTCAGTACTTC. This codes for CASSSDRAIAKNIQYF.

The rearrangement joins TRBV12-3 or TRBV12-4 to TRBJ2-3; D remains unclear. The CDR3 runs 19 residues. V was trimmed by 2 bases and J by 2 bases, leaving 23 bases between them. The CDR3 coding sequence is TGTGCCAGCAGTTTATATAGTAGGTCTCCCGGCAGCCTCACAGATACGCAGTATTTT. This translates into CASSLYSRSPGSLTDTQYF.

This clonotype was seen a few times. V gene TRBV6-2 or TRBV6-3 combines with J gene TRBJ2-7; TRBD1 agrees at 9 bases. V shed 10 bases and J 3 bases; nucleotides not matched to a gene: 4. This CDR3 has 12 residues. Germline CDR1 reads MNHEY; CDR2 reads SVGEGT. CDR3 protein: CAIRDRVYEQYF. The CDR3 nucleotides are TGTGCCATCCGGGACAGGGTCTACGAGCAGTACTTC.